These T cell receptor beta chains were read from a single sample in a study of identical twins. TCRdb reprocessed the 5' RACE reads with MiXCR, giving one entry per CDR3 protein. The sample lists around 650,000 distinct CDR3 sequences; under 8.5% were seen once. The data also belong to a second study, concerning yellow fever vaccine responses in identical twins.

The sequenced sample consisted of PBMCs. These receptors were collected from a young woman in good health. CDR3s include the opening cysteine and the closing phenylalanine or tryptophan. The D gene is left open where the match is weak. Part of the rows lack a size; the others show once, few, many or a class for expanded clones.

v_gene: TRBV28; d_gene: TRBD1; j_gene: TRBJ2-3; abundance: few; CDR3aa: CASSTPGTGSTDTQYF; CDR3nt: TGTGCCAGCAGTACCCCCGGGACAGGGAGCACAGATACGCAGTATTTT
v_gene: TRBV3-1; d_gene: TRBD2; j_gene: TRBJ2-1; abundance: NA; CDR3aa: CASSRSGGDYNEQFF; CDR3nt: TGTGCCAGCAGCCGAAGCGGGGGAGACTACAATGAGCAGTTCTTC
v_gene: TRBV29-1; d_gene: TRBD1; j_gene: TRBJ1-1; abundance: many; CDR3aa: CSVTGQSLYTEAFF; CDR3nt: TGCAGCGTGACGGGACAGAGCCTTTACACTGAAGCTTTCTTT
v_gene: TRBV6-5; d_gene: NA; j_gene: TRBJ2-7; abundance: NA; CDR3aa: CASSYSRGGYYEQYF; CDR3nt: TGTGCCAGCAGTTACTCGAGAGGGGGGTACTACGAGCAGTACTTC
v_gene: TRBV6-1; d_gene: NA; j_gene: TRBJ1-1; abundance: few; CDR3aa: CASRGPGNTEAFF; CDR3nt: TGTGCCAGCAGGGGGCCGGGGAACACTGAAGCTTTCTTT
v_gene: TRBV5-1; d_gene: NA; j_gene: TRBJ2-2; abundance: many; CDR3aa: CASSLGPDPASTGELFF; CDR3nt: TGCGCCAGCAGCTTGGGGCCAGACCCAGCCAGCACCGGGGAGCTGTTTTTT
v_gene: TRBV12-3/TRBV12-4; d_gene: NA; j_gene: TRBJ1-5; abundance: few; CDR3aa: CASSPSGATSNQPQHF; CDR3nt: TGTGCCAGCAGTCCCTCCGGGGCGACGTCAAATCAGCCCCAGCATTTT
v_gene: TRBV29-1; d_gene: TRBD1; j_gene: TRBJ2-1; abundance: few; CDR3aa: CSGNKLQGSYNEQFF; CDR3nt: TGCAGCGGAAATAAACTACAGGGGTCCTACAATGAGCAGTTCTTC
v_gene: TRBV7-8; d_gene: TRBD2; j_gene: TRBJ2-1; abundance: many; CDR3aa: CASSLERGSSYNEQFF; CDR3nt: TGTGCCAGCAGCTTAGAGCGGGGGAGCTCCTACAATGAGCAGTTCTTC
v_gene: TRBV7-6; d_gene: NA; j_gene: TRBJ2-1; abundance: NA; CDR3aa: CASSPEGGSGLEQFF; CDR3nt: TGTGCCAGCAGCCCGGAGGGCGGCAGCGGGCTTGAGCAGTTCTTC
v_gene: TRBV5-1; d_gene: TRBD1; j_gene: TRBJ1-3; abundance: NA; CDR3aa: CASSPIAGGSDTIYF; CDR3nt: TGCGCCAGCAGCCCCATCGCAGGGGGCTCGGACACCATATATTTT
v_gene: TRBV13; d_gene: NA; j_gene: TRBJ2-7; abundance: NA; CDR3aa: CASSSSAGDEQYF; CDR3nt: TGTGCCAGCAGCTCTAGTGCGGGCGACGAGCAGTACTTC
v_gene: TRBV14; d_gene: NA; j_gene: TRBJ2-5; abundance: few; CDR3aa: CASSQLGLTGETQYF; CDR3nt: TGTGCCAGCAGCCAACTGGGCTTGACGGGGGAGACCCAGTACTTC
v_gene: TRBV29-1; d_gene: NA; j_gene: TRBJ2-1; abundance: many; CDR3aa: CSVAAPGRIDNEQFF; CDR3nt: TGCAGCGTTGCCGCACCGGGGCGGATAGACAATGAGCAGTTCTTC
v_gene: TRBV7-9; d_gene: NA; j_gene: TRBJ2-2; abundance: few; CDR3aa: CASSFGLYGELFF; CDR3nt: TGTGCCAGCAGCTTTGGACTGTACGGGGAGCTGTTTTTT
v_gene: TRBV5-5; d_gene: NA; j_gene: TRBJ2-7; abundance: many; CDR3aa: CASNIVYSYEQYF; CDR3nt: TGTGCCAGCAACATCGTATACTCCTACGAGCAGTACTTC
v_gene: TRBV6-5; d_gene: NA; j_gene: TRBJ1-4; abundance: few; CDR3aa: CASSSEQFTNEKLFF; CDR3nt: TGTGCCAGCAGTTCCGAACAGTTTACTAATGAAAAACTGTTTTTT
v_gene: TRBV3-1; d_gene: NA; j_gene: TRBJ2-1; abundance: many; CDR3aa: CASSSEADPYNEQFF; CDR3nt: TGTGCCAGCAGCTCAGAGGCGGATCCCTACAATGAGCAGTTCTTC
v_gene: TRBV6-5; d_gene: NA; j_gene: TRBJ2-4; abundance: many; CDR3aa: CASSYSGTSIFGAKNIQYF; CDR3nt: TGTGCCAGCAGTTACTCGGGGACCTCTATTTTCGGAGCCAAAAACATTCAGTACTTC
v_gene: TRBV12-3/TRBV12-4; d_gene: TRBD1; j_gene: TRBJ2-7; abundance: many; CDR3aa: CASSRDRGVYEQYF; CDR3nt: TGTGCCAGCAGTCGGGACAGGGGTGTCTACGAGCAGTACTTC
v_gene: TRBV7-2; d_gene: TRBD1; j_gene: TRBJ1-3; abundance: few; CDR3aa: CASSSGTASGNTIYF; CDR3nt: TGTGCCAGCAGCTCCGGGACAGCCTCTGGAAACACCATATATTTT
v_gene: TRBV12-3/TRBV12-4; d_gene: NA; j_gene: TRBJ2-5; abundance: many; CDR3aa: CASSFGRNQYF; CDR3nt: TGTGCCAGCAGTTTCGGGCGGAACCAGTACTTC
v_gene: TRBV20-1; d_gene: TRBD2; j_gene: TRBJ2-1; abundance: many; CDR3aa: CSASSLAGVAEQFF; CDR3nt: TGCAGTGCTAGTAGTCTAGCGGGAGTAGCTGAGCAGTTCTTC
v_gene: TRBV25-1; d_gene: NA; j_gene: TRBJ1-2; abundance: few; CDR3aa: CASSEFTGYYGYTF; CDR3nt: TGTGCCAGCAGTGAATTCACAGGCTACTATGGCTACACCTTC